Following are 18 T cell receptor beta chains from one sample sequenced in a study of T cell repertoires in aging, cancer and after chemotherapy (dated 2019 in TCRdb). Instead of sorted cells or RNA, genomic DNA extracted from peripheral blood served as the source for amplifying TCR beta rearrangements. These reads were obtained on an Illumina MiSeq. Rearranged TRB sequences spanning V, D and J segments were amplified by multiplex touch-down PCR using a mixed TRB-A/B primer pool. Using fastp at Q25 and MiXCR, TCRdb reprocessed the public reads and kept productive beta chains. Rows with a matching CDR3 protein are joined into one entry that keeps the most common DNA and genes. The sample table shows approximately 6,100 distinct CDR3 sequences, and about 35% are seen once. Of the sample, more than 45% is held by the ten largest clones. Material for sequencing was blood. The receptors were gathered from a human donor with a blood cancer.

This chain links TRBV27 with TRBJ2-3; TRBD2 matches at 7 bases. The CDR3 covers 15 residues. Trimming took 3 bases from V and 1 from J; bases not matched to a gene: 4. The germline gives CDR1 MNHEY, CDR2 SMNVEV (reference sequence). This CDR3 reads CASSFWEGGTDTQYF. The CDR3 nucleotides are TGTGCCAGCAGTTTCTGGGAGGGCGGCACAGATACGCAGTATTTT.

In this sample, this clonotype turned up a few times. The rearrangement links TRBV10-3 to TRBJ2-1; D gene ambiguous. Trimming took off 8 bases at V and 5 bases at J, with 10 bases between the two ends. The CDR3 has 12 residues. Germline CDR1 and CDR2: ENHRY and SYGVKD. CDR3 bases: TGTGCCATCTCACCTACGAACAATGAGCAGTTCTTC. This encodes CAISPTNNEQFF.

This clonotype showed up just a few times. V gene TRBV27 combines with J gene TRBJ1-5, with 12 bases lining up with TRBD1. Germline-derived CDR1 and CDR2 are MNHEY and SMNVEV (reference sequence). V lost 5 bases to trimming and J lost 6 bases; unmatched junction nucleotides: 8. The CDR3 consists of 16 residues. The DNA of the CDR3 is TGTGCCAGCAGTCCCCAGGGGACAGGGGGCAGTCAGCCCCAGCATTTT. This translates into CASSPQGTGGSQPQHF.

This chain's CDR3 is CASRQLPGHPADEQYF. The CDR3 bases are TGTGCCAGCAGACAACTTCCGGGACACCCGGCCGACGAGCAGTACTTC. The chain joins TRBV27 to TRBJ2-7; the D gene is possibly TRBD1 (6 bases). The CDR3 length is 16 residues. The V gene lost 6 bases and the J gene lost 5 bases, with 23 bases spanning the gap. The germline CDR1 and CDR2 sequences are MNHEY and SMNVEV (reference sequence).

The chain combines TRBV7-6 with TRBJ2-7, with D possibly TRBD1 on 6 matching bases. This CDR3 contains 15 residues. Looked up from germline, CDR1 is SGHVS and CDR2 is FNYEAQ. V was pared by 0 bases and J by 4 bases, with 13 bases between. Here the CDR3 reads CASSLASRDIYEQYF. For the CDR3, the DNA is TGTGCCAGCAGCTTAGCGTCCCGGGACATTTACGAGCAGTACTTC.

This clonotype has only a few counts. The CDR3 coding sequence is TGTGCCAGCAGTCGCCGACAGGGAATGGGTGGGGCCAACGTCCTGACTTTC. Its protein product is CASSRRQGMGGANVLTF. The V gene is TRBV27, the J gene TRBJ2-6; 7 bases fit TRBD1. The J segment lost 3 bases and the V segment lost 5 bases, leaving 10 bases of the junction unmatched. Germline values: CDR1 MNHEY, CDR2 SMNVEV (reference sequence). The CDR3 covers 17 residues.

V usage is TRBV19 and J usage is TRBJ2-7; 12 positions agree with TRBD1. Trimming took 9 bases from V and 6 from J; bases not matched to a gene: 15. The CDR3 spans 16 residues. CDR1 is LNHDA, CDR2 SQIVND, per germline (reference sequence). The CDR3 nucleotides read TGTGCCAGCAGCCCCCGTACGGGACAGGGGGCACCCGAGCAGTACTTC. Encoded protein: CASSPRTGQGAPEQYF.

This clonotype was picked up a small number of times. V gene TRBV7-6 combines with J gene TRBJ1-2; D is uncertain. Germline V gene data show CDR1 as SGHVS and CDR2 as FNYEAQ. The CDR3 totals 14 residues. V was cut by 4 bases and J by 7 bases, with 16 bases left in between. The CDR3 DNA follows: TGTGCCAGCAGCTCTCTAGGGTCGGTTCGTGGCTACACCTTC. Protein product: CASSSLGSVRGYTF.

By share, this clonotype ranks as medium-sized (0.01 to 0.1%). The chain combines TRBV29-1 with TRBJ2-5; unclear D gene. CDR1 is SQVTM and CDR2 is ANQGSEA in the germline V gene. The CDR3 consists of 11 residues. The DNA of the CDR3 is TGCAACCTGCAGGACCAAGAGACCCAGTACTTC. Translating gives CNLQDQETQYF.

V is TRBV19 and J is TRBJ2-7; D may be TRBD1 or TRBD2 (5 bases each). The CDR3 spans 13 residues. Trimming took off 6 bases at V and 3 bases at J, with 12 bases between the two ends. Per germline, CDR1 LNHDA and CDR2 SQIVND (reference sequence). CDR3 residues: CASSQGRIYEQYF. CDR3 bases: TGTGCCAGTAGCCAGGGACGGATCTACGAGCAGTACTTC.

CDR3 amino acids: CASSQGSGYEQYF. CDR3 in DNA: TGTGCCAGCAGCCAAGGCTCGGGCTACGAGCAGTACTTC. This chain connects TRBV4-2 to TRBJ2-7; D remains unclear. The germline V gene encodes CDR1 LGHNA and CDR2 YNFKEQ. The CDR3 sequence is 13 residues long. V was cut by 1 base and J by 3 bases, with 7 bases left in between.

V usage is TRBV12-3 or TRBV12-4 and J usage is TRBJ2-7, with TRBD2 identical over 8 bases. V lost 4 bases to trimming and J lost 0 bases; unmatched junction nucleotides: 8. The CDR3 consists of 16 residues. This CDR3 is CASSSPWLAGSYEQYF. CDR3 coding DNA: TGTGCCAGCAGTTCCCCATGGCTAGCGGGCTCCTACGAGCAGTACTTC.

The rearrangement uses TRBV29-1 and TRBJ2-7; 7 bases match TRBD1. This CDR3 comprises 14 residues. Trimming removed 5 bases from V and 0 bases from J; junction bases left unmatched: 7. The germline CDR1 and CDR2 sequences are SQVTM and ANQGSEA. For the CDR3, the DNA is TGCAGCGTTCGGGGCTGGGACAGCTCCTACGAGCAGTACTTC. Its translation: CSVRGWDSSYEQYF.

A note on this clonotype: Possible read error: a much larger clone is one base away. The CDR3: CASSLPGSGANVLTF. The DNA of the CDR3 is TGTGCCAGCAGTTTACCGGGGTCTGGGGCCAACGTCCTGACTTTC. The chain employs TRBV12-3 or TRBV12-4 and TRBJ2-6, with D possibly TRBD2 on 5 matching bases. Trimming stripped 2 bases from V and 1 base from J, with 6 bases between. The CDR3 totals 15 residues.

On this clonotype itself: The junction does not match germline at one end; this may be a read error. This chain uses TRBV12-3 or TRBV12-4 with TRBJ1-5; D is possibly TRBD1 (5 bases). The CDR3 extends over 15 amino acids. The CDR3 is CDSSLRWGGDQPQHF. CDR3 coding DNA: TGTGACAGCAGTCTTCGATGGGGGGGGGATCAGCCCCAGCATTTT.

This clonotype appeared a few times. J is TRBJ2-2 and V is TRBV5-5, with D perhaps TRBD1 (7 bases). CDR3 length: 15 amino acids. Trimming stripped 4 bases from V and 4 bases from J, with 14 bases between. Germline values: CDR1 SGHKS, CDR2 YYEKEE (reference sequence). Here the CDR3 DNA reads TGTGCCAGCAGCCGGCGGCAGGGGGGCACCGGGGAGCTGTTTTTT. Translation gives CASSRRQGGTGELFF.

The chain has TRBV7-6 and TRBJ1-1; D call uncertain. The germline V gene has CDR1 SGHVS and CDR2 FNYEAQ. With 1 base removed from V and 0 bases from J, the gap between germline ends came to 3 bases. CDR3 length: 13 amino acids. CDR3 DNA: TGTGCCAGCAGCTTAGATCTGAACACTGAAGCTTTCTTT. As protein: CASSLDLNTEAFF.

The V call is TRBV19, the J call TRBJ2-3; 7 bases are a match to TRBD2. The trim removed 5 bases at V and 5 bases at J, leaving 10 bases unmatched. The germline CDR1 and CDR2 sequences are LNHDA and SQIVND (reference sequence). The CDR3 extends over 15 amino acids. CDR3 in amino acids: CASSSAGAVGDTQYF. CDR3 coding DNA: TGTGCCAGTAGTTCGGCGGGAGCGGTAGGAGATACGCAGTATTTT. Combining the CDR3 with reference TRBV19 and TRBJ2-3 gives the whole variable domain DGGITQSPKYLFRKEGQNVTLSCEQNLNHDAMYWYRQDPGQGLRLIYYSQIVNDFQKGDIAEGYSVSREKKESFPLTVTSAQKNPTAFYLCASSSAGAVGDTQYFGPGTRLTVL.